The next 29 T cell receptor beta chains were all read from a single sample in a study of T cell responses to AZD1222 COVID-19 vaccine. Sequencing used immunoSEQ multiplex PCR; TCRdb keeps in-frame clones, though not all of them. The sample has around 140,000 clones, about 90% seen once. Sequences were derived from peripheral blood, sampled 28 days after the second AZD1222 dose. Every receptor here comes from an adult who received the AZD1222 COVID-19 vaccine.

This clone turned up a few times. This chain connects TRBV7-2 to TRBJ1-1; D ambiguous. The CDR3 has 13 amino acids. Looked up from germline, CDR1 is SGHTA and CDR2 is FQGNSA. Trimming stripped 1 base from V and 6 bases from J, with 9 bases between. CDR3 bases: TGTGCCAGCAGCTTAGGTTTATGGGCTGAAGCTTTCTTT. It encodes CASSLGLWAEAFF.

This clone was picked up one time. The V and J genes are TRBV11-2 and TRBJ1-3, with a possible D match to TRBD1 (5 bases). The CDR3 is made up of 16 amino acids. Germline V gene sequence: CDR1 SGHAT, CDR2 FQNNGV. Deletions cut 0 bases from V and 2 bases from J, with 11 bases between. The CDR3 sequence is CASSLDRQGTGNTIYF. DNA of the CDR3: TGTGCCAGCAGCTTAGATAGGCAGGGTACTGGAAACACCATATATTTT. Drawing the rest from reference TRBV11-2 and TRBJ1-3, the complete variable domain is EAGVAQSPRYKIIEKRQSVAFWCNPISGHATLYWYQQILGQGPKLLIQFQNNGVVDDSQLPKDRFSAERLKGVDSTLKIQPAKLEDSAVYLCASSLDRQGTGNTIYFGEGSWLTVV.

The chain combines TRBV5-3 with TRBJ2-3; D unresolved. TRBV5-3 is filed as an ORF, its function uncertain. The germline V and J ends were trimmed by 4 bases and 4 bases, with 13 bases remaining between them. The CDR3 spans 14 residues. This chain's CDR3 is CARSHQLRADTQYF. CDR3 bases: TGTGCCAGAAGCCACCAACTCCGGGCAGATACGCAGTATTTT.

The gene calls are TRBV19 and TRBJ1-2, with a weak D call TRBD1 (5 bases). Germline CDR1 is LNHDA and CDR2 is SQIVND (reference sequence). This CDR3 comprises 13 residues. Trimming pared 8 bases from V and 3 bases from J, leaving 13 bases between. The CDR3 here is CASVREGYYGYTF. The CDR3, as DNA: TGTGCCAGTGTCCGAGAGGGGTACTATGGCTACACCTTC.

The V call is TRBV9, the J call TRBJ1-3; D ambiguous. Germline CDR1 is SGDLS and CDR2 is YYNGEE. The CDR3 runs to 16 residues. Trimming removed 2 bases from V and 0 bases from J, with 12 bases in between. Here the CDR3 DNA reads TGTGCCAGCAGCGTGGGTGCTGAGAGCTCTGGAAACACCATATATTTT. Translation: CASSVGAESSGNTIYF. Complete variable domain (other parts from reference TRBV9 and TRBJ1-3): DSGVTQTPKHLITATGQRVTLRCSPRSGDLSVYWYQQSLDQGLQFLIQYYNGEERAKGNILERFSAQQFPDLHSELNLSSLELGDSALYFCASSVGAESSGNTIYFGEGSWLTVV.

The chain joins TRBV19 to TRBJ2-1; D possibly matches TRBD1 or TRBD2 (5 bases each). The V gene's germline CDR1 is LNHDA and CDR2 SQIVND (reference sequence). The CDR3 runs 15 residues. Trimming took off 7 bases at V and 0 bases at J, with 13 bases between the two ends. The chain's CDR3 is CASNTGTNSYNEQFF. CDR3 coding DNA: TGTGCCAGTAATACCGGGACCAACTCCTACAATGAGCAGTTCTTC.

This chain uses TRBV12-3 or TRBV12-4 with TRBJ1-2; no reliable D call. The V end lost 3 bases, the J end lost 8 bases, and 10 bases lay between the germline ends. The CDR3 loop spans 12 amino acids. As DNA, the CDR3 is TGTGCCAGCAGTTTGACGTCGTTAGGCTACACCTTC. Residues: CASSLTSLGYTF.

The chain recombines TRBV7-3 with TRBJ2-5; D remains unclear. This CDR3 is built from 13 residues. Germline values: CDR1 SGHTA, CDR2 FQGTGA. Trimming stripped 4 bases from V and 2 bases from J, with 8 bases between. The CDR3 loop reads CASSSHAQETQYF. In DNA form, the CDR3 reads TGTGCCAGCAGCTCCCACGCGCAAGAGACCCAGTACTTC.

The chain couples TRBV7-9 to TRBJ1-6, with TRBD1 matching over 8 bases. The V and J ends lost 5 bases and 9 bases, in that order; junction bases with no gene match: 9. This CDR3 spans 15 amino acids. The germline gives CDR1 SEHNR, CDR2 FQNEAQ (reference sequence). This chain's CDR3 is CASSTPTGEGSPLHF. CDR3 nucleotides: TGTGCCAGCAGCACCCCGACAGGGGAAGGTTCACCCCTCCACTTT.

The V and J genes are TRBV5-1 and TRBJ2-1; TRBD2 matches at 13 bases. Germline V gene lookup returns CDR1 SGHRS and CDR2 YFSETQ. Losses at the gene ends were 4 bases for V and 5 bases for J; bases not matched to a gene: 6. This CDR3 has 16 amino acids. The CDR3 is CASSGGLAGANNEQFF. The DNA of the CDR3 is TGCGCCAGCAGCGGAGGACTAGCGGGAGCGAACAATGAGCAGTTCTTC.

This sequence joins TRBV5-1 and TRBJ2-3, with 10 nucleotides matching TRBD2. Unmatched junction bases numbered 14, after V lost 3 bases and J lost 4 bases. CDR1 and CDR2 (germline): SGHRS, YFSETQ. The CDR3 length is 18 residues. The CDR3 region is CASSWALERGGVSDTQYF. CDR3 DNA: TGCGCCAGCAGCTGGGCCCTAGAGCGGGGGGGCGTATCAGATACGCAGTATTTT.

The chain combines TRBV6-6 with TRBJ1-1; D is ambiguous. Germline V lookup: CDR1 MNHNY, CDR2 SVGAGI (reference sequence). Trimming took off 3 bases at V and 8 bases at J, with 16 bases between the two ends. The CDR3 contains 14 residues. CDR3 nucleotide sequence: TGTGCCAGCAGTTATCCCACAGTAAAGGGCGAAGCTTTCTTT. Its translation is CASSYPTVKGEAFF.

The CDR3 sequence: CASRQVYRSYEQYF. CDR3 DNA sequence: TGTGCCAGCAGGCAGGTCTACAGATCCTACGAGCAGTACTTC. This chain joins TRBV2 and TRBJ2-7, with D hard to call. Germline V gives CDR1 SNHLY, CDR2 FYNNEI. The V end was cut by 6 bases, the J end by 1 base, with 13 bases between. This CDR3 is 14 amino acids long.

The chain links TRBV28 to TRBJ1-5, with TRBD1 matching 9 bases. V dropped 6 bases and J dropped 6; count of bases not matched to a gene: 9. The length of the CDR3 is 15 residues. Germline V CDR1 and CDR2: MDHEN, SYDVKM. CDR3 region: CASRPTTGGGQPQHF. The CDR3 DNA reads TGTGCCAGCAGACCCACCACAGGGGGCGGTCAGCCCCAGCATTTT.

V and J are TRBV5-4 and TRBJ2-2; D tentatively reads TRBD1 or TRBD2 (6 bases each). Germline lookup yields CDR1 SGHNT and CDR2 YYREEE (reference sequence). V was cut by 1 base and J by 7 bases, with 14 bases left in between. This CDR3 is built from 15 residues. CDR3 DNA: TGTGCCAGCAGCTTGTTACAGGGAGGAGACGGGGAGCTGTTTTTT. Translating gives CASSLLQGGDGELFF. Supplemented by reference TRBV5-4 and TRBJ2-2, the full variable domain reads ETGVTQSPTHLIKTRGQQVTLRCSSQSGHNTVSWYQQALGQGPQFIFQYYREEENGRGNFPPRFSGLQFPNYSSELNVNALELDDSALYLCASSLLQGGDGELFFGEGSRLTVL.

This chain uses TRBV11-3 with TRBJ1-1, with a possible D match to TRBD1 (5 bases). Germline CDR1 and CDR2: SGHNT and YENEEA. The CDR3 extends over 13 amino acids. V was pared by 0 bases and J by 7 bases, with 9 bases between. Here the CDR3 reads CASSLDGRVEAFF. The CDR3 region has the DNA TGTGCCAGCAGCTTAGATGGCAGGGTTGAAGCTTTCTTT.

The chain uses TRBV6-2 or TRBV6-3 and TRBJ1-6; tentatively, D is TRBD1 (5 bases). From germline, CDR1 is MNHEY and CDR2 SVGEGT. This CDR3 has 15 residues. Trimming cost V 2 bases and J 10 bases, with 15 bases left between them. The CDR3, as DNA: TGTGCCAGCAGTTACGGGGCAGCGACTGGGTCACCCCTCCACTTT. Its protein is CASSYGAATGSPLHF.

The chain recombines TRBV19 with TRBJ1-5; no firm D call. Germline lookup yields CDR1 LNHDA and CDR2 SQIVND (reference sequence). The length of the CDR3 is 15 residues. Trimming shortened V by 1 base and J by 3 bases, and 10 bases separated the two germline ends. CDR3 loop: CASSIAERTNQPQHF. Written as DNA, the CDR3 is TGTGCCAGTAGTATAGCCGAGCGGACCAATCAGCCCCAGCATTTT. Full variable domain (remainder filled in from reference TRBV19 and TRBJ1-5): DGGITQSPKYLFRKEGQNVTLSCEQNLNHDAMYWYRQDPGQGLRLIYYSQIVNDFQKGDIAEGYSVSREKKESFPLTVTSAQKNPTAFYLCASSIAERTNQPQHFGDGTRLSIL.

V gene TRBV7-8 combines with J gene TRBJ2-1, with 7 bases identical to TRBD1. The CDR3 is 12 amino acids. V dropped 3 bases and J dropped 9; count of bases not matched to a gene: 2. The V gene's germline CDR1 is SGHVS and CDR2 FQNEAQ. CDR3 sequence reads: CASSFTGAEQFF. Written as DNA, the CDR3 is TGTGCCAGCAGCTTCACAGGGGCTGAGCAGTTCTTC.

The V call is TRBV28, the J call TRBJ2-5; 8 bases fit TRBD2. Germline V gene lookup returns CDR1 MDHEN and CDR2 SYDVKM. J was trimmed by 5 bases and V by 2 bases; bases with no gene match: 13. The CDR3 length is 17 residues. The CDR3 loop reads CASSLLSSGSDLETQYF. The CDR3 DNA reads TGTGCCAGCAGTTTACTAAGCAGCGGGAGCGATCTCGAGACCCAGTACTTC.

The CDR3: CASTRGDGEPSYEQYF. CDR3 nucleotides: TGTGCCAGCACCCGAGGGGACGGGGAACCTTCCTACGAGCAGTACTTC. This chain connects TRBV3-1 (or the pseudogene TRBV3-2) to TRBJ2-7; either TRBD1 or TRBD2 may supply D (5 bases each). CDR1 is LGHDT, CDR2 YNNKEL, per germline (reference sequence). This CDR3 has 16 residues. Between the trimmed V and J ends, which lost 7 bases and 1 base, there was a span of 20 bases.

The chain uses TRBV29-1 and TRBJ2-7; 11 bases map to TRBD2. Losses at the gene ends were 3 bases for V and 0 bases for J; bases not matched to a gene: 1. Germline V gene lookup returns CDR1 SQVTM and CDR2 ANQGSEA. This CDR3 region has 14 residues. CDR3 in amino acids: CSVDTSGSSYEQYF. In nucleotides, the CDR3 is TGCAGCGTTGACACTAGCGGGAGCTCCTACGAGCAGTACTTC.

The chain joins TRBV29-1 to TRBJ2-1; TRBD1 is a possible D gene (5 bases). From germline, CDR1 is SQVTM and CDR2 ANQGSEA. CDR3 length: 14 amino acids. This CDR3 reads CTISWAGSSNEQFF. The CDR3 DNA reads as TGCACCATCTCCTGGGCAGGGTCTTCCAATGAGCAGTTCTTC.

The rearrangement links TRBV5-6 to TRBJ1-5, with D possibly matching TRBD1 (5 bases). This CDR3 has 15 amino acids. Trimming took off 2 bases at V and 2 bases at J, with 11 bases between the two ends. The germline CDR1 and CDR2 sequences are SGHDT and YYEEEE. CDR3 coding DNA: TGTGCCAGCAGCTTAAGGGGATCGCGCAATCAGCCCCAGCATTTT. Its translation is CASSLRGSRNQPQHF.

The V gene is TRBV5-1, the J gene TRBJ1-1; D is perhaps TRBD1 (5 bases). The CDR3 has 14 amino acids. Germline loops: CDR1 SGHRS, CDR2 YFSETQ. Trimming pared 2 bases from V and 4 bases from J, leaving 12 bases between. The CDR3 nucleotides read TGCGCCAGCAGCTTAGGGGAAGTGGGCACTGAAGCTTTCTTT. Its translation is CASSLGEVGTEAFF.

The chain couples TRBV28 to TRBJ1-4; D is ambiguous. V was clipped by 6 bases and J by 4 bases, with 6 bases between them. The CDR3 length is 12 residues. Germline V gene sequence: CDR1 MDHEN, CDR2 SYDVKM. The CDR3 reads CASSSVNEKLFF. Here the CDR3 DNA reads TGTGCCAGCAGCTCTGTTAATGAAAAACTGTTTTTT.

This sequence joins TRBV27 and TRBJ1-2; no definite D call. V gave up 2 bases and J gave up 0 bases, with 10 bases separating them. The CDR3 length is 15 residues. Germline assignment: CDR1 MNHEY and CDR2 SMNVEV (reference sequence). CDR3 in amino acids: CASSLTGSPNYGYTF. In DNA form, the CDR3 reads TGTGCCAGCAGTTTAACGGGGTCCCCTAACTATGGCTACACCTTC.

This chain uses TRBV25-1 with TRBJ1-1, with D tentatively TRBD1 (5 bases). Germline V gives CDR1 MGHDK, CDR2 SYGVNS. Deletions cut 4 bases from V and 4 bases from J, with 25 bases between. This CDR3 is 18 amino acids long. The CDR3 nucleotides read TGTGCCAGCAGTGCCTACCACACCCGACAGAGCTCGGTCACTGAAGCTTTCTTT. Amino acids: CASSAYHTRQSSVTEAFF.

This sequence joins TRBV19 and TRBJ1-5; 8 bases align to TRBD1. Germline V lookup: CDR1 LNHDA, CDR2 SQIVND (reference sequence). The CDR3 extends over 17 amino acids. V shed 5 bases, J shed 4 bases, and the junction held 13 bases outside the gene matches. CDR3 protein: CASSPLTGVNINQPQHF. CDR3 sequence (DNA): TGTGCCAGTAGTCCGTTGACAGGGGTAAATATTAATCAGCCCCAGCATTTT.